The 27 T cell receptor beta chains below come from one sample, sequenced in a study of CD8+CD57+ T cells in acquired aplastic anemia. According to the study, genomic DNA was the template for TCR beta VDJ and CDR3 profiling. TCRdb processed the reads anew with MiXCR; each CDR3 protein has one entry. The sample contains 250,000 to 350,000 distinct CDR3 sequences, about 56% of which appear only once. The sequenced sample was sorted CD4+, CD8+, or CD8+CD57+ T cells (not recorded which) from PBMCs. The receptor set was obtained from a human donor with severe aplastic anemia or a healthy control (not recorded which).

The V and J genes are TRBV20-1 and TRBJ1-1; D remains ambiguous. Germline V lookup: CDR1 DFQATT, CDR2 SNEGSKA (reference sequence). With 4 bases removed from V and 2 bases from J, the gap between germline ends came to 14 bases. The CDR3 is 14 residues long. CDR3 amino acids: CSAKEFWGNTEAFF. The CDR3 DNA reads TGCAGTGCTAAGGAATTTTGGGGAAACACTGAAGCTTTCTTT.

The chain has TRBV3-1 and TRBJ1-2; TRBD1 aligns across 8 bases. V lost 1 base, J lost 7 bases, and 5 bases stayed unmatched. This CDR3 is 14 amino acids long. Germline assignment: CDR1 LGHDT and CDR2 YNNKEL (reference sequence). The CDR3 DNA sequence: TGTGCCAGCAGCCAAGGGCAGGGGGCGGGTGGCTACACCTTC. Translated, it gives CASSQGQGAGGYTF.

This clonotype was counted many times. The chain combines TRBV10-3 with TRBJ2-7, with 10 bases aligning to TRBD2. Per germline, CDR1 ENHRY and CDR2 SYGVKD. The CDR3 has 17 amino acids. Losses at the gene ends were 0 bases for V and 2 bases for J; bases not matched to a gene: 7. As DNA, the CDR3 is TGTGCCATCAGTGAGTCCCGGGGGACTAGCGCGCCCTACGAGCAGTACTTC. Translating gives CAISESRGTSAPYEQYF.

J is TRBJ1-2 and V is TRBV2; 10 bases map to TRBD1. With V trimmed by 6 bases and J by 6 bases, 7 bases remained unmatched. This CDR3 comprises 14 residues. From germline, CDR1 is SNHLY and CDR2 FYNNEI. The CDR3 region has the DNA TGTGCCAGCAGCCCGGACAGGGGGTTTAATGGCTACACCTTC. It specifies CASSPDRGFNGYTF.

The rearrangement joins TRBV7-2 to TRBJ2-3, with 13 nucleotides matching TRBD2. This CDR3 is built from 19 residues. Unmatched junction bases numbered 7, after V lost 1 base and J lost 0 bases. Looked up from germline, CDR1 is SGHTA and CDR2 is FQGNSA. Here the CDR3 reads CASSLGRRLAGGSTDTQYF. The DNA of the CDR3 is TGTGCCAGCAGCTTAGGTCGTCGACTAGCGGGGGGAAGCACAGATACGCAGTATTTT. Combining the CDR3 with reference TRBV7-2 and TRBJ2-3 gives the whole variable domain GAGVSQSPSNKVTEKGKDVELRCDPISGHTALYWYRQSLGQGLEFLIYFQGNSAPDKSGLPSDRFSAERTGGSVSTLTIQRTQQEDSAVYLCASSLGRRLAGGSTDTQYFGPGTRLTVL.

About this clonotype itself: Given a much more abundant clone one base away, this may be a read error. The chain carries TRBV30 and TRBJ1-2; D ambiguous. V was cut by 2 bases and J by 3 bases, with 10 bases left in between. The CDR3 sequence is 13 residues long. Germline loops: CDR1 GTSNPN, CDR2 SVGIG (reference sequence). The CDR3 protein is CAWSSMTDYGYTF. As DNA, the CDR3 is TGTGCCTGGAGTAGTATGACGGACTATGGCTACACCTTC.

The V gene is TRBV20-1, the J gene TRBJ2-7, with D possibly TRBD2 on 5 matching bases. Germline V gives CDR1 DFQATT, CDR2 SNEGSKA (reference sequence). The CDR3 loop spans 14 amino acids. V was trimmed by 5 bases and J by 2 bases, leaving 16 bases between them. The CDR3 spells CSARSGDPAYEQYF. The CDR3 DNA reads as TGCAGTGCTCGGTCCGGGGATCCGGCCTACGAGCAGTACTTC.

This clonotype occurred a few times. Relative to the germline gene, one junction end is altered; a read error may explain this. This chain connects TRBV12-3 or TRBV12-4 to TRBJ2-1; D unresolved. This CDR3 comprises 13 residues. The CDR3 DNA is TGTGTCAGCAGTTTAGCTACTGGCCGTGAGCAGCTCTTC. Its translation: CVSSLATGREQLF.

This clonotype has a handful of counts. The chain carries TRBV7-3 and TRBJ2-7; TRBD1 agrees at 10 bases. Germline values: CDR1 SGHTA, CDR2 FQGTGA. The V gene end was trimmed by 0 bases and the J gene end by 2 bases; junction bases not matched to a gene: 1. The CDR3 is made up of 15 amino acids. This CDR3 is CASSLTGTGAYEQYF. The CDR3, as DNA: TGTGCCAGCAGCTTAACCGGGACAGGGGCCTACGAGCAGTACTTC.

This chain joins TRBV5-1 and TRBJ1-2; 8 bases line up with TRBD1. From germline, CDR1 is SGHRS and CDR2 YFSETQ. The CDR3 is 14 residues long. V trimming: 2 bases; J trimming: 7 bases; junction bases outside the gene matches: 7. The CDR3 DNA reads TGCGCCAGCAGCTTAGGACAGGGAATGATTGGCTACACCTTC. Its protein product is CASSLGQGMIGYTF.

This chain connects TRBV5-6 to TRBJ1-5; 7 bases are shared with TRBD1. This CDR3 contains 15 residues. The germline V gene encodes CDR1 SGHDT and CDR2 YYEEEE. Trimming cost V 4 bases and J 7 bases; bases outside gene matches: 11. CDR3 in amino acids: CASSDRTGGEQPQHF. Here the CDR3 DNA reads TGTGCCAGCAGCGATCGGACAGGTGGAGAGCAGCCCCAGCATTTT.

This clonotype has at least ten counts. The V gene is TRBV10-3, the J gene TRBJ1-5; 10 nucleotides agree with TRBD1. There are 14 residues in the CDR3. The trim removed 10 bases at V and 8 bases at J, leaving 11 bases unmatched. Germline assignment: CDR1 ENHRY and CDR2 SYGVKD. CDR3 nucleotides: TGTGCCACGTCCCGGGACAGGGGTCTGGAGCCCCAGCATTTT. Amino acids: CATSRDRGLEPQHF.

V usage is TRBV25-1 and J usage is TRBJ2-7, with a weak D call TRBD2 (6 bases). Trimming pared 1 base from V and 2 bases from J, leaving 15 bases between. CDR3 size: 16 residues. CDR1 MGHDK and CDR2 SYGVNS come from the germline V gene. CDR3 residues: CASSEFTSGTPYEQYF. The CDR3 coding sequence is TGTGCCAGCAGTGAATTTACCTCCGGGACTCCCTACGAGCAGTACTTC.

The chain employs TRBV20-1 and TRBJ1-3, with D tentatively TRBD1 (5 bases). Per germline, CDR1 DFQATT and CDR2 SNEGSKA (reference sequence). This CDR3 is built from 19 residues. Trimming stripped 3 bases from V and 0 bases from J, with 24 bases between. CDR3: CSARASGGTLAFSGNTIYF. CDR3 DNA sequence: TGCAGTGCTAGGGCTTCTGGGGGGACCTTGGCTTTCTCTGGAAACACCATATATTTT.

This clonotype came up many times. The rearrangement uses TRBV7-8 and TRBJ2-5, with 12 bases lining up with TRBD2. Germline trimming cut 1 base from V and 1 base from J; bases unmatched to any gene: 10. The CDR3 covers 19 residues. The V gene's germline CDR1 is SGHVS and CDR2 FQNEAQ. CDR3 region: CASSLGRRLAGARQETQYF. The CDR3 DNA reads as TGTGCCAGCAGCTTAGGTCGTCGACTAGCGGGGGCCCGCCAAGAGACCCAGTACTTC.

The chain has TRBV5-8 and TRBJ2-7; D gene unclear. Germline-derived CDR1 and CDR2 are SGHTS and YDEGEE. V was pared by 5 bases and J by 3 bases, with 3 bases between. CDR3 length: 10 residues. CDR3 sequence: CASRGYEQYF. The DNA of the CDR3 is TGTGCCAGCAGGGGCTACGAGCAGTACTTC.

This clonotype was detected many times. V usage is TRBV20-1 and J usage is TRBJ2-1; D unresolved. Between the trimmed V and J ends, which lost 7 bases and 3 bases, there was a span of 13 bases. Per germline, CDR1 DFQATT and CDR2 SNEGSKA (reference sequence). This CDR3 comprises 13 residues. CDR3 sequence (DNA): TGCAGTGAAAAGGGTCTTGTCTACAATGAGCAGTTCTTC. Residues: CSEKGLVYNEQFF.

This clonotype was detected only a few times. This rearrangement joins TRBV7-9 to TRBJ2-3; 8 bases fit TRBD2. Germline assignment: CDR1 SEHNR and CDR2 FQNEAQ (reference sequence). The CDR3 has 13 residues. As DNA, the CDR3 is TGTGCGAGTCGGGGGGGGCCCACAGATACGCAGTATTTT. This translates into CASRGGPTDTQYF.

Worth noting for this clonotype: Mismatch with germline at one junction end may stem from a read error. The V gene is TRBV5-1, the J gene TRBJ2-5; the D call may be TRBD1 or TRBD2 (5 bases each). Germline assignment: CDR1 SGHRS and CDR2 YFSETQ. The CDR3 covers 13 residues. CDR3 bases: TGCGCCGGCAGCTTGGGGGTTGGTGAGACCCAATACTTC. It codes for CAGSLGVGETQYF. Based on the CDR3 plus reference TRBV5-1 and TRBJ2-5, the full variable domain is KAGVTQTPRYLIKTRGQQVTLSCSPISGHRSVSWYQQTPGQGLQFLFEYFSETQRNKGNFPGRFSGRQFSNSRSEMNVSTLELGDSALYLCAGSLGVGETQYFGPGTRLLVL.

This clonotype was observed a handful of times. Being one base from a much bigger clone, this may be a read error. The chain recombines TRBV7-9 with TRBJ2-7, with 9 bases identical to TRBD1. The CDR3 has 13 amino acids. V was clipped by 6 bases and J by 2 bases; unmatched bases: 2. The germline gives CDR1 SEHNR, CDR2 FQNEAQ (reference sequence). The CDR3 bases are TGTGCCAGCAGGGGACAGGGAACCTACGAGCAGTACTTC. Protein product: CASRGQGTYEQYF. Using reference TRBV7-9 and TRBJ2-7 for the parts outside the CDR3, the full variable domain is DTGVSQNPRHKITKRGQNVTFRCDPISEHNRLYWYRQTLGQGPEFLTYFQNEAQLEKSRLLSDRFSAERPKGSFSTLEIQRTEQGDSAMYLCASRGQGTYEQYFGPGTRLTVT.

Worth noting for this clonotype: A read error may explain this, as a much larger clone is one base away. This chain connects TRBV6-5 to TRBJ2-7; no definite D call. V lost 7 bases and J lost 0, with 13 bases in between. CDR1 is MNHEY and CDR2 is SVGAGI in the germline V gene. The CDR3 length is 14 residues. The CDR3 protein is CASKKMHSSYEQYF. The DNA for the CDR3 is TGTGCCAGCAAAAAAATGCATAGCTCCTACGAGCAGTACTTC.

This clonotype appeared many times. The V call is TRBV15, the J call TRBJ1-1, with D maybe TRBD1 (5 bases). The CDR3 is 14 residues long. Looked up from germline, CDR1 is LNHNV and CDR2 is YYDKDF (reference sequence). Trimming pared 0 bases from V and 11 bases from J, leaving 16 bases between. The CDR3 here is CATSRDPQVMRAFF. The CDR3, as DNA: TGTGCCACCAGCAGAGATCCACAGGTAATGCGGGCTTTCTTT. Full variable domain (outside the CDR3, taken from reference TRBV15 and TRBJ1-1): DAMVIQNPRYQVTQFGKPVTLSCSQTLNHNVMYWYQQKSSQAPKLLFHYYDKDFNNEADTPDNFQSRRPNTSFCFLDIRSPGLGDTAMYLCATSRDPQVMRAFFGQGTRLTVV.

The table lists this clonotype with a few counts. The rearrangement links TRBV7-3 to TRBJ1-3; 8 bases are a match to TRBD1. The trim removed 4 bases at V and 0 bases at J, leaving 5 bases unmatched. There are 16 residues in the CDR3. Germline V gene lookup returns CDR1 SGHTA and CDR2 FQGTGA. CDR3 in amino acids: CASSSGGSGSGNTIYF. DNA of the CDR3: TGTGCCAGCAGCTCAGGGGGCTCGGGCTCTGGAAACACCATATATTTT.

The V and J genes are TRBV20-1 and TRBJ1-2, with unresolved D. The CDR3 covers 12 residues. V was clipped by 3 bases and J by 1 base, with 6 bases between them. Germline lookup yields CDR1 DFQATT and CDR2 SNEGSKA (reference sequence). CDR3 bases: TGCAGTGCTAGGCGTATTAACTATGGCTACACCTTC. Residues: CSARRINYGYTF.

V and J are TRBV15 and TRBJ1-5, with 7 bases identical to TRBD1. V lost 1 base, J lost 4 bases, and 7 bases stayed unmatched. Per germline, CDR1 LNHNV and CDR2 YYDKDF (reference sequence). The CDR3 has 16 amino acids. The CDR3 region is CATSRADREVNQPQHF. CDR3 nucleotides: TGTGCCACCAGCAGAGCCGACAGGGAAGTAAATCAGCCCCAGCATTTT. The variable domain in full, with the rest retrieved from reference TRBV15 and TRBJ1-5, is DAMVIQNPRYQVTQFGKPVTLSCSQTLNHNVMYWYQQKSSQAPKLLFHYYDKDFNNEADTPDNFQSRRPNTSFCFLDIRSPGLGDTAMYLCATSRADREVNQPQHFGDGTRLSIL.

This clonotype has only a few counts. A much larger clone differs from this one at a single base, so this may be a read error. V is TRBV5-1 and J is TRBJ2-3; 7 positions match TRBD1. The germline V gene encodes CDR1 SGHRS and CDR2 YFSETQ. V lost 3 bases, J lost 2 bases, and 6 bases stayed unmatched. The length of the CDR3 is 15 residues. This CDR3 is CASSSRDRHTDTQYF. As DNA, the CDR3 is TGCGCCAGCAGCTCCCGGGACAGACACACAGATACGCAGTATTTT.

This clonotype has more than one count but fewer than ten. The V gene is TRBV7-3, the J gene TRBJ2-7; the match to TRBD2 covers 8 bases. V was pared by 3 bases and J by 5 bases, with 3 bases of the junction left unmatched. The CDR3 covers 13 residues. Germline loops: CDR1 SGHTA, CDR2 FQGTGA. In DNA form, the CDR3 reads TGTGCCAGCAGCTTCGTTAGCGGGGACGAGCAGTACTTC. As protein: CASSFVSGDEQYF.